A selection of T cell receptor beta chains follows, all from one sample in a study of blood T cell repertoires in COVID-19. The repertoire was sequenced with immunoSEQ multiplex PCR; TCRdb's copy has only in-frame clones and lacks some. The sample shows approximately 300,000 clones, around nine tenths of them seen only once. The sequenced sample consisted of PBMCs or T cells enriched from blood (not recorded which). All receptors derive from a woman aged 25 to 39 who had been exposed to COVID-19. Both conserved end residues are part of each CDR3. A D gene is named only where the DNA matches it firmly. Clone size appears in some rows only: once, few, many, or a class for an expanded clone.

.	.	TRBJ1-6	TRBV7-2	TGTGCCAGCAGCTTCTGGGGGCGCCCCTATAATTCACCCCTCCACTTT	CASSFWGRPYNSPLHF
.	once	TRBJ1-4	TRBV4-1	TGCGCCAGCAGCCCCAGGGTGGATGAAAAACTGTTTTTT	CASSPRVDEKLFF
TRBD1	once	TRBJ1-2	TRBV7-2	TGTGCCAGCAGCTTAAAAACAGGGGATAGCCGCTACACCTTC	CASSLKTGDSRYTF
.	.	TRBJ1-1	TRBV5-4	TGTGCCAGCAGCTTGGAGTCAGGGTATAGCACTGAAGCTTTCTTT	CASSLESGYSTEAFF
TRBD2	.	TRBJ2-1	TRBV4-1	TGCGCCAGCAGCCAAGTGGGGACTAGCGGGGGGAAGGCTGAGCAGTTCTTC	CASSQVGTSGGKAEQFF
TRBD1	once	TRBJ1-2	TRBV5-6	TGTGCCAGCAGCCTGCCGTATCCCGGGACAGCTTTTAACTATGGCTACACCTTC	CASSLPYPGTAFNYGYTF
TRBD1	.	TRBJ1-1	TRBV5-1	TGCGCCAGCAGCGGAACAGGGGGTCGCACTGAAGCTTTCTTT	CASSGTGGRTEAFF
TRBD2	many	TRBJ2-3	TRBV5-6	TGTGCCAGCAGCCAGGACGGTGGACTAGCGGGGGTGACGCAGTATTTT	CASSQDGGLAGVTQYF
.	.	TRBJ1-3	TRBV7-6	TGTGCCAGCAGCTTGGGCTCGAGCTCTGGAAACACCATATATTTT	CASSLGSSSGNTIYF
TRBD2	.	TRBJ2-5	TRBV4-2	TGTGCCAGCAGCCCGAGAACTAGCGGGGGGGTTGATTGGGAGACCCAGTACTTC	CASSPRTSGGVDWETQYF
TRBD1	.	TRBJ2-7	TRBV27	TGTGCCAGCAGGCGGACAGGTACCTACGAGCAGTACTTC	CASRRTGTYEQYF
TRBD1	.	TRBJ1-5	TRBV6-2/TRBV6-3	TGTGCCAGCAGTTACCAACAGGGGAGGTATCAGCCCCAGCATTTT	CASSYQQGRYQPQHF
TRBD1	.	TRBJ1-2	TRBV7-9	TGTGCCAGCAGCTACGACAGGGTAGAGGCTGGCTACACCTTC	CASSYDRVEAGYTF
.	.	TRBJ2-3	TRBV7-2	TGTGCCAGCAGCGGGTGGACGGGGGTGATAGATACGCAGTATTTT	CASSGWTGVIDTQYF
.	.	TRBJ1-2	TRBV6-5	TGTGCCAGCAACCCAACGGCCCCGGGCTATGGCTACACCTTC	CASNPTAPGYGYTF
TRBD2	.	TRBJ2-2	TRBV18	TGTGCCAGCTCACCTGCACTAGCGGCGAACACCGGGGAGCTGTTTTTT	CASSPALAANTGELFF
.	.	TRBJ1-5	TRBV2	TGTGCCAGCAGTGCGTTGCGAGCAGGGGCAATCTCCAATCAGCCCCAGCATTTT	CASSALRAGAISNQPQHF
TRBD1	.	TRBJ2-5	TRBV3-1/TRBV3-2	TGTGCCAGCAGCCTTTTGCAGTTGACAGGGAATATTCGGGAGACCCAGTACTTC	CASSLLQLTGNIRETQYF